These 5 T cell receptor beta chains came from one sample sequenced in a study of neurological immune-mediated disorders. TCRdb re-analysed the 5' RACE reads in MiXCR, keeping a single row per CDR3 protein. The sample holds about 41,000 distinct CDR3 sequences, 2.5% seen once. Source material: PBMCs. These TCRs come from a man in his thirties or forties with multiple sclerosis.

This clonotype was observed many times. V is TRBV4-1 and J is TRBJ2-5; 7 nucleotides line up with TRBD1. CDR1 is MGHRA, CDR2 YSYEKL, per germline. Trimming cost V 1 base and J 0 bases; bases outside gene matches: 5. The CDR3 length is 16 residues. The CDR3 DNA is TGCGCCAGCAGCCAAGTCGAGGGACAGTACCAAGAGACCCAGTACTTC. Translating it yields CASSQVEGQYQETQYF.

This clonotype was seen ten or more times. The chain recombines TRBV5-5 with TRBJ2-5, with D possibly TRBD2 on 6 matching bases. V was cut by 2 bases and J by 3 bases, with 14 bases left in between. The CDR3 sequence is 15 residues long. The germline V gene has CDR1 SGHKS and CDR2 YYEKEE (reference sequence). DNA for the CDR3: TGTGCCAGCAGCTTTCTCGGGGGTAATAAAGAGACCCAGTACTTC. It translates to CASSFLGGNKETQYF.

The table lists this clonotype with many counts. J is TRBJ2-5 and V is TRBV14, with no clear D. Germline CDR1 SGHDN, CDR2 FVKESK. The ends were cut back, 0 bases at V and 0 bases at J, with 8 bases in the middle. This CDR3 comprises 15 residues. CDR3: CASSQELGNQETQYF. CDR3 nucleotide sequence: TGTGCCAGCAGCCAAGAACTCGGTAACCAAGAGACCCAGTACTTC.

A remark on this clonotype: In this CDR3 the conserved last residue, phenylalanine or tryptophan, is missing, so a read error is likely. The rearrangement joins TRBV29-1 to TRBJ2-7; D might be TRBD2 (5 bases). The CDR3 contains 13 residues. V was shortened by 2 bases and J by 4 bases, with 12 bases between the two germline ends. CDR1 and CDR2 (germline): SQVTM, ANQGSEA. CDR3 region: CSVEKADSYEQYI. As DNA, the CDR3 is TGCAGCGTTGAAAAGGCGGACTCTTACGAGCAGTACATC.

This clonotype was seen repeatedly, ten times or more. CDR3 in DNA: TGCAGCGTTGAAAGTCAGGCCCGGGACTACGAGCAGTACTTC. Translated: CSVESQARDYEQYF. The chain links TRBV29-1 to TRBJ2-7; weak D call: TRBD2 (5 bases). CDR3 length: 14 residues. Trimming removed 2 bases at V and 3 bases at J, with 14 bases between. Germline lookup yields CDR1 SQVTM and CDR2 ANQGSEA.